These T cell receptor beta chains were read from a single sample in a study of human T cells and chemical hapten exposure. TCRdb itself ran the 5' RACE reads through MiXCR, one entry per CDR3 protein. The sample holds tens of thousands of distinct CDR3 sequences, 15% seen once. These TCRs come from a female donor in good health. CDR3s include the opening cysteine and the closing phenylalanine or tryptophan. D genes are given only for firm matches. Clone size is shown for a subset of rows, as once, few, many or a class of expanded clone.

V: TRBV6-5; D: -; size: -; J: TRBJ1-1; length: 13; CDR3: CASISQMNTEAFF; DNA: TGTGCCAGCATATCACAGATGAACACTGAAGCTTTCTTT
V: TRBV7-2; D: -; size: -; J: TRBJ2-7; length: 13; CDR3: CASSFGPSGGQYF; DNA: TGTGCCAGCAGCTTTGGCCCGAGCGGTGGGCAGTACTTC
V: TRBV5-6; D: -; size: few; J: TRBJ1-2; length: 14; CDR3: CASSPIRAPDGYTF; DNA: TGTGCCAGCAGTCCTATTCGGGCCCCTGATGGCTACACCTTC
V: TRBV12-3/TRBV12-4; D: -; size: -; J: TRBJ1-5; length: 14; CDR3: CASSLAQGTEPQHF; DNA: TGTGCCAGCAGTTTAGCGCAGGGTACCGAGCCCCAGCATTTT
V: TRBV2; D: -; size: few; J: TRBJ1-5; length: 13; CDR3: CASNLDPPEPQHF; DNA: TGTGCCAGCAACCTAGACCCACCTGAGCCCCAGCATTTT
V: TRBV20-1; D: TRBD2; size: few; J: TRBJ2-3; length: 15; CDR3: CSASRTSGRSDTQYF; DNA: TGCAGTGCTAGTCGGACTAGCGGGAGGTCAGATACGCAGTATTTT
V: TRBV12-3/TRBV12-4; D: TRBD2; size: -; J: TRBJ2-1; length: 15; CDR3: CASSIAGGRTSEQFF; DNA: TGTGCCAGCAGCATAGCGGGGGGCCGAACAAGTGAGCAGTTCTTC
V: TRBV18; D: TRBD2; size: few; J: TRBJ2-1; length: 17; CDR3: CASSPVTSGRAFGEQFF; DNA: TGTGCCAGCTCACCAGTCACTAGCGGGAGGGCCTTCGGGGAGCAGTTCTTC
V: TRBV20-1; D: -; size: few; J: TRBJ2-1; length: 15; CDR3: CSASYGPGGYNEQFF; DNA: TGCAGTGCTAGTTACGGCCCAGGGGGGTACAATGAGCAGTTCTTC
V: TRBV6-5; D: TRBD2; size: few; J: TRBJ2-3; length: 15; CDR3: CASSWTSMGTDTQYF; DNA: TGTGCCAGCAGCTGGACTAGTATGGGCACAGATACGCAGTATTTT
V: TRBV5-1; D: -; size: few; J: TRBJ2-7; length: 12; CDR3: CASSEGGYEQYF; DNA: TGCGCCAGCAGCGAAGGGGGTTACGAGCAGTACTTC
V: TRBV7-9; D: -; size: medium-sized; J: TRBJ1-1; length: 14; CDR3: CASSLALGGTEAFF; DNA: TGTGCCAGCAGCTTAGCGCTGGGGGGCACTGAAGCTTTCTTT
V: TRBV6-5; D: TRBD1; size: few; J: TRBJ1-1; length: 16; CDR3: CASSRPGQGLNTEAFF; DNA: TGTGCCAGCAGTCGTCCGGGACAGGGTTTGAACACTGAAGCTTTCTTT
V: TRBV6-2/TRBV6-3; D: TRBD1; size: -; J: TRBJ2-7; length: 13; CDR3: CASSYSSFGQENF; DNA: TGTGCCAGCAGTTACTCGTCGTTCGGACAGGAGAACTTC
V: TRBV20-1; D: -; size: few; J: TRBJ2-7; length: 12; CDR3: CSAKAGTYEQYF; DNA: TGCAGTGCAAAAGCGGGTACCTACGAGCAGTACTTC
V: TRBV20-1; D: -; size: many; J: TRBJ2-3; length: 16; CDR3: CSARDFGVGDTDTQYF; DNA: TGCAGTGCTAGAGATTTCGGGGTAGGGGACACAGATACGCAGTATTTT
V: TRBV29-1; D: -; size: few; J: TRBJ1-1; length: 14; CDR3: CSVTRDGQNTEAFF; DNA: TGCAGCGTCACACGGGACGGGCAGAACACTGAAGCTTTCTTT
V: TRBV2; D: -; size: -; J: TRBJ1-1; length: 12; CDR3: CARSNGNTEAFF; DNA: TGTGCCAGGTCGAACGGGAACACTGAAGCTTTCTTT
V: TRBV27; D: -; size: -; J: TRBJ2-4; length: 14; CDR3: CASSLTALKNIQYF; DNA: TGTGCCAGCAGTTTGACTGCCCTTAAAAACATTCAGTACTTC
V: TRBV13; D: -; size: -; J: TRBJ2-4; length: 16; CDR3: CASSLTNGGRTDIQYF; DNA: TGTGCCAGCAGCTTAACAAACGGAGGTCGGACGGACATTCAGTACTTC
V: TRBV5-1; D: TRBD1; size: -; J: TRBJ2-1; length: 12; CDR3: CASSMGQLGQFF; DNA: TGCGCCAGCAGCATGGGACAGTTAGGGCAGTTCTTC
V: TRBV2; D: -; size: once; J: TRBJ2-2; length: 14; CDR3: CASNLDRNTGELFF; DNA: TGTGCCAGCAACTTAGACAGAAACACCGGGGAGCTGTTTTTT
V: TRBV15; D: TRBD2; size: many; J: TRBJ2-1; length: 16; CDR3: CATSREGLAGGHEQFF; DNA: TGTGCCACCAGCAGAGAAGGACTAGCGGGAGGTCATGAGCAGTTCTTC
V: TRBV7-2; D: -; size: -; J: TRBJ1-4; length: 17; CDR3: CDSGKLEEKETNEKLFF; DNA: TGTGACAGCGGAAAGTTAGAAGAAAAAGAAACTAATGAAAAACTGTTTTTT
V: TRBV29-1; D: TRBD1; size: -; J: TRBJ1-5; length: 13; CDR3: CSVGDRESQAQHF; DNA: TGCAGCGTCGGGGACAGGGAGTCCCAGGCCCAGCATTTT
V: TRBV9; D: -; size: -; J: TRBJ1-3; length: 18; CDR3: CASSALPRDEGRENTIYF; DNA: TGTGCCAGCAGCGCCCTCCCCAGGGATGAGGGACGGGAAAACACCATATATTTT
V: TRBV11-2; D: -; size: -; J: TRBJ2-3; length: 16; CDR3: CASSLAGRASTDTQYF; DNA: TGTGCCAGCAGCTTAGCGGGAAGGGCCAGTACAGATACGCAGTATTTT
V: TRBV10-3; D: TRBD2; size: -; J: TRBJ2-3; length: 13; CDR3: CAITAGVTDTQYF; DNA: TGTGCCATCACGGCGGGAGTAACAGATACGCAGTATTTT
V: TRBV29-1; D: -; size: few; J: TRBJ2-1; length: 15; CDR3: CSVGGATSSYNEQFF; DNA: TGCAGCGTTGGGGGGGCGACGAGCTCCTACAATGAGCAGTTCTTC
V: TRBV7-6; D: -; size: few; J: TRBJ2-2; length: 17; CDR3: CASSLEPVRNPTGELFF; DNA: TGTGCCAGCAGCTTAGAACCCGTAAGGAACCCCACCGGGGAGCTGTTTTTT
V: TRBV18; D: -; size: -; J: TRBJ2-1; length: 14; CDR3: CASSPRSDYNEQFF; DNA: TGTGCCAGCTCACCACGCAGTGACTACAATGAGCAGTTCTTC
V: TRBV29-1; D: -; size: few; J: TRBJ1-1; length: 12; CDR3: CSVYAGSTEAFF; DNA: TGCAGCGTTTACGCAGGGTCGACTGAAGCTTTCTTT
V: TRBV5-1; D: TRBD2; size: -; J: TRBJ2-2; length: 17; CDR3: CASSAGGAGTNTGELFF; DNA: TGCGCCAGCAGCGCGGGGGGCGCGGGGACGAACACCGGGGAGCTGTTTTTT
V: TRBV7-2; D: -; size: -; J: TRBJ1-1; length: 14; CDR3: CASSLALIYTEAFF; DNA: TGTGCCAGCAGCTTAGCATTAATTTACACTGAAGCTTTCTTT
V: TRBV3-1; D: TRBD1; size: many; J: TRBJ2-7; length: 19; CDR3: CASSQDRTGQGGPAYEQYF; DNA: TGTGCCAGCAGCCAAGATAGAACTGGACAGGGGGGCCCGGCCTACGAGCAGTACTTC
V: TRBV25-1; D: -; size: few; J: TRBJ1-2; length: 16; CDR3: CASSEWGSVGGAGYTF; DNA: TGTGCCAGCAGTGAATGGGGAAGTGTGGGGGGCGCTGGCTACACCTTC
V: TRBV7-2; D: TRBD2; size: -; J: TRBJ2-1; length: 17; CDR3: CASSLSLAGASYNEQFF; DNA: TGTGCCAGCAGCTTAAGCTTAGCGGGAGCGTCCTACAATGAGCAGTTCTTC
V: TRBV10-3; D: -; size: few; J: TRBJ2-7; length: 11; CDR3: CAIGSFDEQYF; DNA: TGTGCCATCGGCTCTTTTGACGAGCAGTACTTC
V: TRBV20-1; D: -; size: -; J: TRBJ2-1; length: 17; CDR3: CSARDNREISLYNEQFF; DNA: TGCAGTGCTAGAGATAATCGGGAGATCAGCCTCTACAATGAGCAGTTCTTC
V: TRBV5-1; D: -; size: medium-sized; J: TRBJ1-2; length: 14; CDR3: CASSGGVFGDGYTF; DNA: TGCGCCAGCAGCGGGGGTGTATTTGGAGATGGCTACACCTTC
V: TRBV28; D: TRBD1; size: many; J: TRBJ1-2; length: 18; CDR3: CASSSLFEGQGVFYGYTF; DNA: TGTGCCAGCAGTTCCTTATTCGAGGGACAGGGAGTTTTCTATGGCTACACCTTC
V: TRBV28; D: -; size: -; J: TRBJ1-1; length: 12; CDR3: CASSLDSRQAFF; DNA: TGTGCCAGCAGCCTCGACAGCCGGCAGGCTTTCTTT
V: TRBV7-2; D: TRBD2; size: few; J: TRBJ2-3; length: 16; CDR3: CASSFGLAGGTTTQYF; DNA: TGTGCCAGCAGCTTTGGCCTAGCGGGGGGAACAACTACGCAGTATTTT
V: TRBV10-3; D: -; size: few; J: TRBJ2-7; length: 14; CDR3: CAISEDRDSYEQYF; DNA: TGTGCCATCAGTGAGGACCGGGACTCCTACGAGCAGTACTTC
V: TRBV12-3/TRBV12-4; D: -; size: -; J: TRBJ1-5; length: 11; CDR3: CASRPNQPQHF; DNA: TGTGCCAGCAGACCTAATCAGCCCCAGCATTTT
V: TRBV3-1; D: -; size: few; J: TRBJ2-7; length: 14; CDR3: CASSQDLVSYEQYF; DNA: TGTGCCAGCAGCCAAGATCTGGTATCTTACGAGCAGTACTTC
V: TRBV6-2/TRBV6-3; D: -; size: many; J: TRBJ1-1; length: 14; CDR3: CASIPTVLNTEAFF; DNA: TGTGCCAGCATCCCGACGGTTCTTAACACTGAAGCTTTCTTT
V: TRBV18; D: -; size: -; J: TRBJ1-1; length: 17; CDR3: CASSPARLDSGGTEAFF; DNA: TGTGCCAGCTCACCAGCCAGGCTTGACTCGGGGGGCACTGAAGCTTTCTTT